This TCR beta chain is from a study of T cell clones after liver transplantation. Across the study: Timepoints were pre-transplant, pre-withdrawal, and after withdrawal was completed or failed.

Germline-derived CDR1 and CDR2 are SGHTA and FQGNSA. Trimming removed 6 bases from V and 7 bases from J, with 19 bases in between. The length of the CDR3 is 14 residues. The table came from immunoSEQ multiplex PCR; TCRdb's copy has only in-frame clones and leaves some out. The profile shows 65,000 to 70,000 clones, 80% to 95% of them singletons. Overall study findings and caveats: A significant post-transplant drop in circulating graft-donor-reactive CD4 TCRbeta sequences occurred in most of the 8 subjects. Compared with third party-reactive sequences, donor-reactive ones declined more, independent of withdrawal success. Migration into the graft, not deletion, may explain lost graft donor-reactive T cells.

A remark on this clone: The antigen is unknown.

This sequence joins TRBV7-2 and TRBJ2-7; no definite D call. The TCR sequence derives from a human patient who received a liver transplant. Some of these T cells may belong to the graft donor. The specimen comprised CD4+ T cells from blood, sampled approximately 26 months after liver transplant. The CDR3 region is CASRPNMGPGEQYF. DNA for the CDR3: TGTGCCAGCAGACCAAATATGGGCCCTGGAGAGCAGTACTTC.